The text below deals with one TCR beta chain. The data stem from a study of control samples from healthy donors and cancer patients. Sequencing used immunoSEQ multiplex PCR; TCRdb keeps in-frame clones, though not all of them. The sample lists about 190,000 clones; around 90% were seen once. Trimming took 5 bases from V and 2 from J, leaving 13 bases between them. The CDR3 length is 15 residues. Germline values: CDR1 KGHDR, CDR2 SFDVKD. The clonotype originates from a man aged 25-45 years in good health. The chain carries TRBV24-1 and TRBJ2-3, with D possibly being TRBD2 (7 bases). Sample: blood. Here the CDR3 reads CATSAGGGHTDTQYF. CDR3 bases: TGTGCCACCAGTGCGGGCGGGGGCCACACAGATACGCAGTATTTT.